This T cell receptor beta chain originates from a study of blood T cell repertoires in COVID-19. Overall study context: Samples of COVID-19 (acute and convalescent) were obtained from the United States, Italy and Spain. T cells, B-cell-depleted T cells, or PBMCs supplied cDNA or gDNA.

Germline CDR1 is MNHEY and CDR2 is SVGEGT. The CDR3 spans 13 residues. V was pared by 5 bases and J by 4 bases, with 11 bases between. Under the authors' procedure: Counts of nucleated cells, estimated from reference gene primer amplification, were obtained. Profiled with immunoSEQ multiplex PCR; TCRdb holds only in-frame clones, not every one. The V and J calls and clone size were taken over from that table, and D and trimming were inferred from the DNA. The data contain around 290,000 clones, approximately 90% of them singletons. Sequenced input: peripheral blood. The chain links TRBV6-2 or TRBV6-3 to TRBJ1-2; D not resolved. The receptor was isolated from a man aged 35-49 years with acute or convalescent COVID-19. The DNA of the CDR3 is TGTGCCAGCAGTGATCCGGTACCCTATGGCTACACCTTC. The encoded protein is CASSDPVPYGYTF.